This T cell receptor (beta chain) emerged from a study of T cell changes during pregnancy in multiple sclerosis. Germline V lookup: CDR1 MGHDK, CDR2 SYGVNS. The ends lost 3 bases at V and 5 bases at J; junction bases unmatched: 4. This CDR3 has 13 amino acids. TCRdb's table, derived via immunoSEQ multiplex PCR, lists solely in-frame clones and lacks some. The sample holds under 70,000 clones, 75% to 95% seen once. The gene calls are TRBV25-1 and TRBJ2-7, with 7 nucleotides matching TRBD1. This specimen consisted of peripheral blood, obtained after pregnancy. The receptor was isolated from a female donor in good health, enrolled as a control in a pregnancy study. CDR3 in DNA: TGTGCCAGCAGTGACTCGGACAGGAACGAGCAGTACTTC. It specifies CASSDSDRNEQYF.